This T cell receptor (beta chain) comes out of a study of blood T cell repertoires in COVID-19. Across the whole study: Sites in the United States, Italy and Spain provided acute and convalescent COVID-19 samples.

In germline, CDR1 is LNHDA, CDR2 SQIVND (reference sequence). Trimming left V 6 bases short and J 1 base short, with 15 bases between. This CDR3 comprises 15 residues. Method: immunoSEQ multiplex PCR; TCRdb's copy keeps in-frame clones and lacks some. Of 72,000 or so clones in the sample, less than 85% are singletons; the top ten hold about 16%. This sequence was found in an elderly man with active COVID-19. What was sequenced was peripheral blood. V gene TRBV19 combines with J gene TRBJ1-1, with D perhaps matching TRBD1 (6 bases). CDR3 DNA: TGTGCCAGTAGAACCCGGACAGAGTCGAACACTGAAGCTTTCTTT. Amino acids: CASRTRTESNTEAFF.